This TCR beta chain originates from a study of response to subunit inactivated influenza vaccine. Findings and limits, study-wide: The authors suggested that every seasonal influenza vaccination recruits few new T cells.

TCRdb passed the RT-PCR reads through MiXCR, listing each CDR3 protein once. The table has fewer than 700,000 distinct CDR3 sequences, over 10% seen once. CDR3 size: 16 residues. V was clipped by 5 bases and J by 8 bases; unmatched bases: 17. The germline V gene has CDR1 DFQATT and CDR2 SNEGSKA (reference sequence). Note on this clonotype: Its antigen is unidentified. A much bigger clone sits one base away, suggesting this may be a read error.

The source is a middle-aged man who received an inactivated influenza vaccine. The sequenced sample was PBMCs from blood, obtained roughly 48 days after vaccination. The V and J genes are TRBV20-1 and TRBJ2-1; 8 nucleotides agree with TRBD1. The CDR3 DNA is TGCAGTGCTTTCCTAATTCGGGACAGGAGTCTTGATGAGCAGTTCTTC. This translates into CSAFLIRDRSLDEQFF.